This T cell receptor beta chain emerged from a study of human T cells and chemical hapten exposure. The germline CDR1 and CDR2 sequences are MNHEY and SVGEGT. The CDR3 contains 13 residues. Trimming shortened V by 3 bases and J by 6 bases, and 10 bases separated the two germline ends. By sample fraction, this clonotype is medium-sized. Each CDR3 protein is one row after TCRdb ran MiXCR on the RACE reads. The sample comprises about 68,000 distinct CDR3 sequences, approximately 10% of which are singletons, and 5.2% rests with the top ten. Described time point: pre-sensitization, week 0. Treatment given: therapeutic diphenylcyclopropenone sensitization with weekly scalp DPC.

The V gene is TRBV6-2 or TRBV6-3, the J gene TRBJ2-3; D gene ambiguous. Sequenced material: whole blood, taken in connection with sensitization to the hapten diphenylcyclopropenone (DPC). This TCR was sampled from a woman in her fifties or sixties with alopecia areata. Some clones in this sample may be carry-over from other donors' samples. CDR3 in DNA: TGTGCCAGCAGTTATGCGAACTGGGATACGCAGTATTTT. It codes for CASSYANWDTQYF.